This T cell receptor (beta chain) was recovered during a study of graft-versus-host responses after intestinal transplantation. Produced via immunoSEQ multiplex PCR; TCRdb's table is partial and in-frame only. The sample lists some 97,000 clones, 87% occurring once. Germline lookup yields CDR1 SNHLY and CDR2 FYNNEI. CDR3 length: 17 residues. The J segment lost 2 bases and the V segment lost 6 bases, leaving 8 bases of the junction unmatched. Concerning this clone itself: The antigen remains undetermined.

Here the sequenced sample was unstimulated CD4+ T cells sorted from spleen or lymph node cells, taken before transplant. This receptor was taken from a human donor who was the organ donor for an intestinal transplant. This rearrangement joins TRBV2 to TRBJ2-7; 15 positions match TRBD2. CDR3: CASRDGTSGGTAYEQYF. CDR3 nucleotides: TGTGCCAGCAGGGACGGGACTAGCGGGGGGACTGCCTACGAGCAGTACTTC.